The rows below give T cell receptor beta chains drawn from one sample of a study of blood T cell repertoires in COVID-19. Sequenced by immunoSEQ multiplex PCR; TCRdb stores in-frame clones only, minus some. The sample lists some 130,000 clones, roughly 79% occurring once. Sequencing input: peripheral blood. These receptors were taken from a human donor in a cohort sampled during active COVID-19. CDR3s include the opening cysteine and the closing phenylalanine or tryptophan. A D gene is named only where the DNA matches it firmly. Clone size appears in some rows only: once, few, many, or a class for an expanded clone.

d_gene: TRBD1; j_gene: TRBJ1-2; abundance: .; v_gene: TRBV5-1; len: 12; CDR3nt: TGCGCCAGCAGCTCGGACAGGGTTCGCTACACCTTC; CDR3aa: CASSSDRVRYTF
d_gene: .; j_gene: TRBJ2-5; abundance: .; v_gene: TRBV5-6; len: 19; CDR3nt: TGTGCCAGCAGCTTAGCCCAAGACACCCTGGGTTTCCAGGGGGAGACCCAGTACTTC; CDR3aa: CASSLAQDTLGFQGETQYF
d_gene: TRBD2; j_gene: TRBJ2-2; abundance: .; v_gene: TRBV7-2; len: 17; CDR3nt: TGTGCCAGCAGCTCCCCGGGACTAGCGGGGGGGGCCGGGGAGCTGTTTTTT; CDR3aa: CASSSPGLAGGAGELFF
d_gene: .; j_gene: TRBJ2-7; abundance: .; v_gene: TRBV3-1/TRBV3-2; len: 12; CDR3nt: TGTGCCAGCAGCCCGCGGGACTACGAGCAGTACTTC; CDR3aa: CASSPRDYEQYF
d_gene: .; j_gene: TRBJ2-5; abundance: .; v_gene: TRBV10-2; len: 12; CDR3nt: TGCGCCACCGGACAGTACCAAGAGACCCAGTACTTC; CDR3aa: CATGQYQETQYF
d_gene: .; j_gene: TRBJ2-7; abundance: .; v_gene: TRBV28; len: 14; CDR3nt: TGTGCCAGCAGTTTAGCAGAAACGACCTACGAGCAGTACTTC; CDR3aa: CASSLAETTYEQYF
d_gene: TRBD2; j_gene: TRBJ2-2; abundance: .; v_gene: TRBV6-1; len: 16; CDR3nt: TGTGCCAGCAGTGAAGTTGGGGGGGTAACCACCGGGGAGCTGTTTTTT; CDR3aa: CASSEVGGVTTGELFF
d_gene: TRBD2; j_gene: TRBJ2-1; abundance: .; v_gene: TRBV15; len: 15; CDR3nt: TGTGCCACCAGCCCGCTACTAGCGGCTAGGAATGAGCAGTTCTTC; CDR3aa: CATSPLLAARNEQFF
d_gene: .; j_gene: TRBJ2-5; abundance: .; v_gene: TRBV5-1; len: 14; CDR3nt: TGCGCCAGCAGCTCCATGGGGAGGGGGGAGACCCAGTACTTC; CDR3aa: CASSSMGRGETQYF
d_gene: TRBD1; j_gene: TRBJ2-5; abundance: .; v_gene: TRBV18; len: 17; CDR3nt: TGTGCCAGCTCACCAGGATTGGCAGGGGGCTACCAAGAGACCCAGTACTTC; CDR3aa: CASSPGLAGGYQETQYF
d_gene: TRBD1; j_gene: TRBJ1-5; abundance: .; v_gene: TRBV16; len: 18; CDR3nt: TGTGCCAGCACGGGACAGGGGGCGGTAGCAGCTGGCAATCAGCCCCAGCATTTT; CDR3aa: CASTGQGAVAAGNQPQHF
d_gene: .; j_gene: TRBJ1-2; abundance: few; v_gene: TRBV10-3; len: 13; CDR3nt: TGTGCCATCGGGGAACAGGTCAACTATGGCTACACCTTC; CDR3aa: CAIGEQVNYGYTF
d_gene: .; j_gene: TRBJ2-1; abundance: .; v_gene: TRBV6-1; len: 18; CDR3nt: TGTGCCAGCAGTGAACTCCCGCCAGCGATGAGCTCCTACAATGAGCAGTTCTTC; CDR3aa: CASSELPPAMSSYNEQFF
d_gene: .; j_gene: TRBJ1-1; abundance: .; v_gene: TRBV5-1; len: 13; CDR3nt: TGCGCCAGCAGGGGGAGAGTGAACACTGAAGCTTTCTTT; CDR3aa: CASRGRVNTEAFF
d_gene: TRBD2; j_gene: TRBJ2-4; abundance: .; v_gene: TRBV6-5; len: 16; CDR3nt: TGTGCCAGCAGTTACTCAGCTAGCGGAGGCAAAAACATTCAGTACTTC; CDR3aa: CASSYSASGGKNIQYF
d_gene: TRBD1; j_gene: TRBJ1-1; abundance: .; v_gene: TRBV6-1; len: 16; CDR3nt: TGTGCCAGCAGTGAACCAGGACAGGGGGCGAACACTGAAGCTTTCTTT; CDR3aa: CASSEPGQGANTEAFF
d_gene: TRBD2; j_gene: TRBJ2-2; abundance: .; v_gene: TRBV30; len: 14; CDR3nt: TGTGCCTGGAGGGGACTAGCGGCTTCCGGGGAGCTGTTTTTT; CDR3aa: CAWRGLAASGELFF
d_gene: .; j_gene: TRBJ1-2; abundance: few; v_gene: TRBV28; len: 15; CDR3nt: TGTGCCAGCAGTTCCTCAGGGTCCCCTAACTATGGCTACACCTTC; CDR3aa: CASSSSGSPNYGYTF
d_gene: TRBD1; j_gene: TRBJ1-1; abundance: .; v_gene: TRBV19; len: 12; CDR3nt: TGTGCCACTTCCCCGGGACAGGGGTCCGCTTTCTTT; CDR3aa: CATSPGQGSAFF
d_gene: .; j_gene: TRBJ2-7; abundance: .; v_gene: TRBV11-2; len: 17; CDR3nt: TGTGCCAGCAGCTTAGGGCCTACCCAGGTTAGCTCCTACGAGCAGTACTTC; CDR3aa: CASSLGPTQVSSYEQYF
d_gene: .; j_gene: TRBJ1-2; abundance: .; v_gene: TRBV28; len: 10; CDR3nt: TGTGCCAGCAGCTCCCAGGGGTACACCTTC; CDR3aa: CASSSQGYTF
d_gene: TRBD1; j_gene: TRBJ1-1; abundance: few; v_gene: TRBV6-5; len: 14; CDR3nt: TGTGCCAGCAGCCCCGGGACAGTTAACACTGAAGCTTTCTTT; CDR3aa: CASSPGTVNTEAFF
d_gene: TRBD2; j_gene: TRBJ2-3; abundance: .; v_gene: TRBV6-6; len: 15; CDR3nt: TGTGCCAGCAGTTACGGGACTAGCGGTAAAGATACGCAGTATTTT; CDR3aa: CASSYGTSGKDTQYF
d_gene: .; j_gene: TRBJ1-2; abundance: .; v_gene: TRBV6-5; len: 14; CDR3nt: TGTGCCAGCAGTTACTCCCCAGGGTACTATGGCTACACCTTC; CDR3aa: CASSYSPGYYGYTF
d_gene: .; j_gene: TRBJ2-7; abundance: .; v_gene: TRBV19; len: 13; CDR3nt: TGTGCCAGTAGTCCAAGCAGGGGTTACGAGCAGTACTTC; CDR3aa: CASSPSRGYEQYF
d_gene: TRBD1; j_gene: TRBJ2-7; abundance: once; v_gene: TRBV19; len: 13; CDR3nt: TGTGCCAGTAAAGGGACAGGGGTGGGCCGCCCGTACTTC; CDR3aa: CASKGTGVGRPYF
d_gene: .; j_gene: TRBJ1-2; abundance: .; v_gene: TRBV7-2; len: 15; CDR3nt: TGTGCCAGCAGCGGACCGGGGGGGGTTGGTATGGGCTACACCTTC; CDR3aa: CASSGPGGVGMGYTF
d_gene: TRBD2; j_gene: TRBJ2-5; abundance: many; v_gene: TRBV29-1; len: 13; CDR3nt: TGCAGCGTTGGGCGGGGGGGTGAAGAGACCCAGTACTTC; CDR3aa: CSVGRGGEETQYF
d_gene: TRBD1; j_gene: TRBJ1-1; abundance: once; v_gene: TRBV2; len: 14; CDR3nt: TGTGCCAGAGGACAGGGGCCTATGAACACTGAAGCTTTCTTT; CDR3aa: CARGQGPMNTEAFF
d_gene: TRBD1; j_gene: TRBJ2-7; abundance: .; v_gene: TRBV6-5; len: 13; CDR3nt: TGTGCCAGCAGTCTCCAGGGGGCCTACGAGCAGTACTTC; CDR3aa: CASSLQGAYEQYF
d_gene: TRBD2; j_gene: TRBJ2-2; abundance: .; v_gene: TRBV20-1; len: 15; CDR3nt: TGCAGTGCTAGTCCCGGGACTACCGTCACCGGGGAGCTGTTTTTT; CDR3aa: CSASPGTTVTGELFF
d_gene: .; j_gene: TRBJ2-7; abundance: .; v_gene: TRBV6-5; len: 14; CDR3nt: TGTGCCAGCAGGGCACGGACAGTACCCTACGAGCAGTACTTC; CDR3aa: CASRARTVPYEQYF
d_gene: .; j_gene: TRBJ2-1; abundance: .; v_gene: TRBV5-5; len: 15; CDR3nt: TGTGCCAGCAGATTACGGGGGAGCTCCTACAATGAGCAGTTCTTC; CDR3aa: CASRLRGSSYNEQFF
d_gene: .; j_gene: TRBJ2-7; abundance: .; v_gene: TRBV5-4; len: 15; CDR3nt: TGTGCCAGCAGCCTGGGAGGGACAGGTCTTCTCGAGCAGTACTTC; CDR3aa: CASSLGGTGLLEQYF
d_gene: .; j_gene: TRBJ1-1; abundance: .; v_gene: TRBV5-1; len: 14; CDR3nt: TGCGCCAGCAGCCGGGGGGATGGGAACACTGAAGCTTTCTTT; CDR3aa: CASSRGDGNTEAFF
d_gene: TRBD2; j_gene: TRBJ2-7; abundance: .; v_gene: TRBV6-2/TRBV6-3; len: 16; CDR3nt: TGTGCCAGCAGTTCCCGGACTAGCGGGAGTTCCTACGAGCAGTACTTC; CDR3aa: CASSSRTSGSSYEQYF
d_gene: TRBD1; j_gene: TRBJ1-2; abundance: .; v_gene: TRBV12-3/TRBV12-4; len: 12; CDR3nt: TGTGCCAGCAGTTCGCCGACAGGGAGCTACACCTTC; CDR3aa: CASSSPTGSYTF
d_gene: TRBD1; j_gene: TRBJ2-2; abundance: .; v_gene: TRBV2; len: 14; CDR3nt: TGTGCCAGCAAACAGGGGGCGAACACCGGGGAGCTGTTTTTT; CDR3aa: CASKQGANTGELFF
d_gene: TRBD1; j_gene: TRBJ2-1; abundance: .; v_gene: TRBV19; len: 13; CDR3nt: TGTGCCAGTAGTATAGGGCCAGGGACAGGCGGGTTCTTC; CDR3aa: CASSIGPGTGGFF
d_gene: .; j_gene: TRBJ2-5; abundance: .; v_gene: TRBV9; len: 14; CDR3nt: TGTGCCAGCAGCGTAGGTGGCAGGGATGAGACCCAGTACTTC; CDR3aa: CASSVGGRDETQYF
d_gene: .; j_gene: TRBJ1-2; abundance: few; v_gene: TRBV5-4; len: 15; CDR3nt: TGTGCCAGCAGCTTGCTGCAGGGCCAGGGCTATGGCTACACCTTC; CDR3aa: CASSLLQGQGYGYTF
d_gene: TRBD1; j_gene: TRBJ1-5; abundance: once; v_gene: TRBV6-4; len: 19; CDR3nt: TGTGCCAGCAGTGACTCGGGGGGACAGGAGCGTAGAAGCAATCAGCCCCAGCATTTT; CDR3aa: CASSDSGGQERRSNQPQHF
d_gene: TRBD1; j_gene: TRBJ2-3; abundance: .; v_gene: TRBV3-1/TRBV3-2; len: 17; CDR3nt: TGTGCCAGCAGCCTTCGGACCGGGACAGGGTCCACAGATACGCAGTATTTT; CDR3aa: CASSLRTGTGSTDTQYF
d_gene: .; j_gene: TRBJ2-1; abundance: few; v_gene: TRBV5-1; len: 14; CDR3nt: TGCGCCAGCAGCTTCACAGGGCAGAGGAATGAGCAGTTCTTC; CDR3aa: CASSFTGQRNEQFF
d_gene: TRBD1; j_gene: TRBJ2-7; abundance: .; v_gene: TRBV3-1/TRBV3-2; len: 15; CDR3nt: TGTGCCAGCAGGCCCCGGACAGGATTTTCCTACGAGCAGTACTTC; CDR3aa: CASRPRTGFSYEQYF
d_gene: .; j_gene: TRBJ2-3; abundance: .; v_gene: TRBV30; len: 12; CDR3nt: TGTGCCTGGAGGGCTGGGAGGACTACGCAGTATTTT; CDR3aa: CAWRAGRTTQYF
d_gene: TRBD2; j_gene: TRBJ2-7; abundance: .; v_gene: TRBV5-6; len: 15; CDR3nt: TGTGCCAGCAGCGAACTAGCGGGGGGTTCCTACGAGCAGTACTTC; CDR3aa: CASSELAGGSYEQYF
d_gene: .; j_gene: TRBJ2-3; abundance: .; v_gene: TRBV15; len: 15; CDR3nt: TGTGCCACCAGCTCCAAGACTGAAAGCACAGATACGCAGTATTTT; CDR3aa: CATSSKTESTDTQYF
d_gene: .; j_gene: TRBJ1-1; abundance: .; v_gene: TRBV11-2; len: 14; CDR3nt: TGTGCCAGCAGCTTAGATCAGGGGTGGACTGAAGCTTTCTTT; CDR3aa: CASSLDQGWTEAFF
d_gene: .; j_gene: TRBJ2-3; abundance: few; v_gene: TRBV6-2/TRBV6-3; len: 18; CDR3nt: TGTGCCAGCAGTTACACGGCGGGGGACCCCGGACAGTCAGATACGCAGTATTTT; CDR3aa: CASSYTAGDPGQSDTQYF
d_gene: TRBD1; j_gene: TRBJ2-7; abundance: few; v_gene: TRBV7-8; len: 15; CDR3nt: TGTGCCAGCAGCCCCTCGGGACAGGGGACGGGCGAGCAGTACTTC; CDR3aa: CASSPSGQGTGEQYF
d_gene: .; j_gene: TRBJ1-5; abundance: once; v_gene: TRBV2; len: 14; CDR3nt: TGTGCCAGCAGGCCAGGACAGCCTTATCAGCCCCAGCATTTT; CDR3aa: CASRPGQPYQPQHF
d_gene: TRBD2; j_gene: TRBJ2-7; abundance: .; v_gene: TRBV5-5; len: 17; CDR3nt: TGTGCCAGCAGCTTGAGAATGGCGGGGGGGCAGTCCTCCGAGCAGTACTTC; CDR3aa: CASSLRMAGGQSSEQYF
d_gene: .; j_gene: TRBJ2-7; abundance: .; v_gene: TRBV6-6; len: 14; CDR3nt: TGTGCCAGCAGTTACGGAGGACAGTCCTACGAGCAGTACTTC; CDR3aa: CASSYGGQSYEQYF
d_gene: .; j_gene: TRBJ2-7; abundance: few; v_gene: TRBV4-2; len: 15; CDR3nt: TGTGCCAGCAGCCAAGATGCGGGGCCGATCTACGAGCAGTACTTC; CDR3aa: CASSQDAGPIYEQYF
d_gene: TRBD2; j_gene: TRBJ2-3; abundance: .; v_gene: TRBV11-3; len: 16; CDR3nt: TGTGCCAGCAGCCCAGCGGGGAAAAAAAGGACAGATACGCAGTATTTT; CDR3aa: CASSPAGKKRTDTQYF
d_gene: .; j_gene: TRBJ1-4; abundance: .; v_gene: TRBV7-3; len: 10; CDR3nt: TGTGCCCCCAAGCGGAAAACTGGGCCCTTT; CDR3aa: CAPKRKTGPF
d_gene: TRBD1; j_gene: TRBJ1-5; abundance: .; v_gene: TRBV28; len: 14; CDR3nt: TGTGCCAGCAGTTTGGGGACAGGGAGTCAGCCCCAGCATTTT; CDR3aa: CASSLGTGSQPQHF